These T cell receptor beta chains were read from a single sample in a study of T cell responses to AZD1222 COVID-19 vaccine. This table comes from immunoSEQ multiplex PCR, and its TCRdb copy is limited to in-frame clones, with some not included. Among 150,000 or so clones listed, around 90% were seen once. The sequences come from peripheral blood, collected on day 0 of AZD1222 vaccination. These receptors were collected from an adult in good health. Both conserved end residues are part of each CDR3. The order of the fields is clone size, J gene, D gene, V gene, CDR3 protein, CDR3 DNA. D genes are given only for firm matches. Clone size, where shown, is once, few, many, or a class for clones that have expanded.

once | TRBJ1-5 | . | TRBV4-2 | CASSGRTNQPQHF | TGTGCCAGCAGCGGGCGGACGAATCAGCCCCAGCATTTT
. | TRBJ2-5 | . | TRBV19 | CASTPGDGETQYF | TGTGCCAGTACCCCTGGGGACGGCGAGACCCAGTACTTC
. | TRBJ1-2 | TRBD1 | TRBV7-9 | CASSLARTGHGYTF | TGTGCCAGCAGCTTAGCCCGGACAGGCCATGGCTACACCTTC
. | TRBJ1-5 | . | TRBV23-1 | CIWDGQPQHF | TGCATCTGGGACGGGCAGCCCCAGCATTTT
. | TRBJ2-7 | . | TRBV7-7 | CASSLGPPGPHEQYF | TGTGCCAGCAGCTTAGGCCCTCCGGGGCCGCACGAGCAGTACTTC
once | TRBJ1-3 | . | TRBV14 | CASFPPLVSGNTIYF | TGTGCCAGCTTCCCCCCGTTGGTCTCTGGAAACACCATATATTTT
. | TRBJ1-4 | . | TRBV19 | CATTGQENEKLFF | TGTGCCACCACGGGACAAGAGAATGAAAAACTGTTTTTT
. | TRBJ1-6 | . | TRBV7-3 | CASSLVAGNYSPLHF | TGTGCCAGCAGCTTAGTGGCGGGAAACTATTCACCCCTCCACTTT
once | TRBJ1-3 | . | TRBV7-9 | CASSGVRAFSGNTIYF | TGTGCCAGCAGCGGGGTCCGGGCCTTCTCTGGAAACACCATATATTTT
. | TRBJ2-7 | TRBD1 | TRBV5-6 | CASSGRDRSSYEQYF | TGTGCCAGCAGCGGCCGGGACAGGTCCTCCTACGAGCAGTACTTC
. | TRBJ2-5 | . | TRBV5-6 | CASSPKGRSQETQYF | TGTGCCAGCAGCCCCAAGGGGAGGTCGCAAGAGACCCAGTACTTC
. | TRBJ2-3 | . | TRBV5-1 | CASSLAGEPSTDTQYF | TGCGCCAGCAGCTTGGCCGGGGAACCTAGCACAGATACGCAGTATTTT
few | TRBJ2-5 | TRBD2 | TRBV7-2 | CASSLNGGSKKETQYF | TGTGCCAGCAGCTTAAATGGCGGGAGTAAGAAAGAGACCCAGTACTTC
. | TRBJ1-4 | . | TRBV29-1 | CSAKDRNNEKLFF | TGCAGCGCGAAGGACAGAAATAATGAAAAACTGTTTTTT
. | TRBJ1-5 | . | TRBV19 | CASRRTGGDQPQHF | TGTGCCAGTAGGAGGACCGGGGGGGATCAGCCCCAGCATTTT
. | TRBJ2-7 | . | TRBV6-4 | CASSLRVGYEQYF | TGTGCCAGCAGCCTCCGGGTCGGCTACGAGCAGTACTTC
once | TRBJ2-7 | TRBD1 | TRBV5-8 | CASIPTRDRVSYEQYF | TGTGCCAGCATCCCGACCCGGGACAGGGTTTCCTACGAGCAGTACTTC
. | TRBJ2-7 | . | TRBV12-5 | CASEGRHYEQYF | TGTGCTAGTGAGGGCAGACACTACGAGCAGTACTTC
. | TRBJ1-2 | . | TRBV5-4 | CASSLDGGSLNYGYTF | TGTGCCAGCAGCTTGGATGGGGGGTCTTTGAACTATGGCTACACCTTC
. | TRBJ2-2 | . | TRBV28 | CASSLGFRATELFF | TGTGCCAGCAGTTTAGGATTTCGGGCGACGGAGCTGTTTTTT
. | TRBJ2-7 | . | TRBV9 | CASSVGGPYEQYF | TGTGCCAGCAGCGTAGGGGGACCTTACGAGCAGTACTTC
. | TRBJ1-4 | . | TRBV4-3 | CASSQQPRGSNEKLFF | TGCGCCAGCAGCCAACAGCCCCGCGGGTCTAATGAAAAACTGTTTTTT
. | TRBJ2-7 | . | TRBV6-6 | CASSPTIGEGDAYEQYF | TGTGCCAGCAGTCCGACAATCGGGGAAGGAGATGCCTACGAGCAGTACTTC
. | TRBJ1-4 | . | TRBV11-2 | CASSFTGTLAGDEKLFF | TGTGCCAGCAGCTTCACCGGAACGCTCGCAGGGGATGAAAAACTGTTTTTT
. | TRBJ2-2 | . | TRBV7-9 | CASSLVGGASRRDTGELFF | TGTGCCAGCAGCTTAGTTGGAGGGGCCTCGAGAAGGGACACCGGGGAGCTGTTTTTT
. | TRBJ1-4 | . | TRBV21-1 | CASRLDRKEKLFF | TGTGCCAGCAGACTGGACAGAAAAGAAAAACTGTTTTTT
. | TRBJ2-5 | TRBD2 | TRBV10-3 | CAISEVAGGVETQYF | TGTGCCATCAGTGAGGTTGCGGGGGGGGTAGAGACCCAGTACTTC
. | TRBJ1-5 | . | TRBV6-5 | CASSSGSNNQPQHF | TGTGCCAGCAGTTCCGGCAGCAACAATCAGCCCCAGCATTTT
. | TRBJ1-1 | . | TRBV11-2 | CASSLEFFRTPNTEAFF | TGTGCCAGCAGCTTAGAGTTTTTTAGGACACCGAACACTGAAGCTTTCTTT
. | TRBJ1-2 | . | TRBV14 | CASSSRSKGAGHTYGYTF | TGTGCCAGCAGCTCAAGATCAAAGGGCGCAGGGCACACCTATGGCTACACCTTC
once | TRBJ2-6 | . | TRBV6-2/TRBV6-3 | CASSYSFHREASWANVLTF | TGTGCCAGCAGTTACTCGTTTCACAGGGAAGCATCCTGGGCCAACGTCCTGACTTTC
. | TRBJ2-1 | TRBD2 | TRBV7-3 | CASSFRGGAEHEQFF | TGTGCCAGCAGCTTCCGCGGGGGGGCCGAGCATGAGCAGTTCTTC
. | TRBJ1-5 | . | TRBV2 | CASLGQGSLSNQPQHF | TGTGCCAGCCTGGGGCAGGGGTCCCTTAGCAATCAGCCCCAGCATTTT
. | TRBJ1-1 | TRBD1 | TRBV19 | CASSIDGTDRTEAFF | TGTGCCAGTAGTATAGACGGGACAGACCGCACTGAAGCTTTCTTT
. | TRBJ2-5 | . | TRBV7-2 | CASSLEAGWTQYF | TGTGCCAGCAGCTTAGAGGCCGGGTGGACCCAGTACTTC
. | TRBJ1-1 | TRBD1 | TRBV27 | CASSLFGIGQGMNTEAFF | TGTGCCAGCAGTTTATTTGGGATAGGACAGGGAATGAACACTGAAGCTTTCTTT
. | TRBJ2-5 | . | TRBV5-6 | CASSLGLGETQYF | TGTGCCAGCAGCTTGGGATTAGGGGAGACCCAGTACTTC
. | TRBJ2-5 | . | TRBV5-1 | CASSLGREETQYF | TGCGCCAGCAGCTTGGGCAGGGAAGAGACCCAGTACTTC
. | TRBJ2-5 | . | TRBV4-2 | CASSQNQGLETQYF | TGTGCCAGCAGCCAAAATCAAGGGTTGGAGACCCAGTACTTC
. | TRBJ1-2 | . | TRBV7-9 | CASSLDLNGYTF | TGTGCCAGCAGCTTAGATCTAAATGGCTACACCTTC
. | TRBJ2-2 | TRBD2 | TRBV7-8 | CASSSTGTSLGELFF | TGTGCCAGCAGCTCAACCGGGACTAGCCTCGGGGAGCTGTTTTTT
. | TRBJ1-5 | . | TRBV28 | CASSLAQNYHQPQHF | TGTGCCAGCAGTTTGGCACAGAATTATCATCAGCCCCAGCATTTT
once | TRBJ1-2 | . | TRBV7-9 | CASSLKDSPNYGYTF | TGTGCCAGCAGCCTGAAGGACAGCCCTAACTATGGCTACACCTTC
few | TRBJ2-7 | . | TRBV7-9 | CASSLEIKQYF | TGTGCCAGCAGCTTAGAAATCAAGCAGTACTTC
. | TRBJ2-7 | . | TRBV7-2 | CASSATVRIIYEQYF | TGTGCCAGCAGCGCAACGGTCCGAATCATCTACGAGCAGTACTTC
. | TRBJ2-1 | . | TRBV6-2/TRBV6-3 | CASSYRIPNEQFF | TGTGCCAGCAGTTACAGAATTCCCAATGAGCAGTTCTTC
. | TRBJ2-4 | TRBD2 | TRBV12-3/TRBV12-4 | CASSSTSRHIQYF | TGTGCCAGCAGTTCGACTAGCCGACACATTCAGTACTTC
. | TRBJ2-2 | TRBD2 | TRBV5-4 | CASSFGRVTSVTGELFF | TGTGCCAGCAGCTTTGGGAGGGTTACTAGCGTGACCGGGGAGCTGTTTTTT
. | TRBJ2-3 | . | TRBV11-2 | CASSFIPTSPNTDTQYF | TGTGCCAGCAGTTTTATTCCCACGAGCCCTAACACAGATACGCAGTATTTT
. | TRBJ2-5 | TRBD2 | TRBV25-1 | CASSEWVTSEETQYF | TGTGCCAGCAGTGAATGGGTTACTAGCGAAGAGACCCAGTACTTC